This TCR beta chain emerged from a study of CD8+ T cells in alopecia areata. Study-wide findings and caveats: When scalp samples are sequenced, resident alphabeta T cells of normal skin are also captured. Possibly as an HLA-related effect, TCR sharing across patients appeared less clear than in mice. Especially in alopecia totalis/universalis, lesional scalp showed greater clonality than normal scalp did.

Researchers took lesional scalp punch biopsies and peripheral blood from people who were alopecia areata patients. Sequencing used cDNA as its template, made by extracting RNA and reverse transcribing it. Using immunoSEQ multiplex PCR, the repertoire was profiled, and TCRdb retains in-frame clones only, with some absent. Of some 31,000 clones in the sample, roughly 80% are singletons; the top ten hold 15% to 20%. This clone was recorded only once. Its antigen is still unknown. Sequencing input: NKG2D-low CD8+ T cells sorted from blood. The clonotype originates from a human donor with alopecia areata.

Written as DNA, the CDR3 is TGTGCCAGCAGTCCCGGGACGGAGACCTACGAGCAGTACTTC. Encoded protein: CASSPGTETYEQYF. V gene TRBV6-4 combines with J gene TRBJ2-7, with D tentatively TRBD1 or TRBD2 (5 bases each). The CDR3 runs to 14 residues. Germline CDR1 MRHNA, CDR2 SNTAGT. V was trimmed by 5 bases and J by 2 bases, leaving 13 bases between them.